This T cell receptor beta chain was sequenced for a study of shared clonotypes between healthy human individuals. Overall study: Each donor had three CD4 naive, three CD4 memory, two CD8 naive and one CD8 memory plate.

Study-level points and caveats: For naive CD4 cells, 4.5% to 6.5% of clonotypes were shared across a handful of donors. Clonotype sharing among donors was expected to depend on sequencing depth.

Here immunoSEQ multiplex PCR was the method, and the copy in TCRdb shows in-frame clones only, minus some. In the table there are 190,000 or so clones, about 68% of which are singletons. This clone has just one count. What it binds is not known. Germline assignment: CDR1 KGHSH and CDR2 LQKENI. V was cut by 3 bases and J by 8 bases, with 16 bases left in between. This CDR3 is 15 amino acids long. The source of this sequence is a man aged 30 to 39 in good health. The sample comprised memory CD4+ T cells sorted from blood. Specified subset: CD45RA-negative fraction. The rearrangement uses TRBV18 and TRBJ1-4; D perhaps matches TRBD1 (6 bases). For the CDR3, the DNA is TGTGCCAGCTCACCTGGCGGGACACTAAAAGAAAAACTGTTTTTT. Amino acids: CASSPGGTLKEKLFF.